The subject of this entry is one TCR beta chain. This specimen comes from a study of T cells in Graves' hyperthyroidism and ophthalmopathy. TCR beta CDR3 regions were amplified from RNA transcripts. The study used the HTBI primer set for a first-round RT-PCR of the TCR CDR3. One entry per CDR3 protein, called by TCRdb with MiXCR from the multiplex PCR reads. The sample shows around 340,000 distinct CDR3 sequences, about 14% of them seen only once. V dropped 4 bases and J dropped 8 bases, with 16 bases sitting between them. Germline CDR1 and CDR2: SGDLS and YYNGEE. This CDR3 is built from 15 residues. The TCR comes from a young woman with Graves' hyperthyroidism. The material sequenced was blood. The J gene is TRBJ1-6, the V gene TRBV9; D is possibly TRBD1 (5 bases). This CDR3 is CASSRPGPADSPLHF. CDR3 DNA sequence: TGTGCCAGCAGCAGACCGGGACCGGCGGATTCACCCCTCCACTTT.